The 20 T cell receptor beta chains listed next were all sequenced from one sample in a study of T cell repertoires in cytomegalovirus infection. TCRdb re-called the reads with MiXCR, one entry per CDR3 protein. Counted here are approximately 300,000 distinct CDR3 sequences, roughly 28% occurring once; the ten biggest clones make up over 15%. These receptors' antigens are unknown. The sequences come from cultured PBMCs, collected from culture after CMV antigen stimulation. Receptors were obtained from a human donor in good health (CMV status not recorded). Some clones in this sample may be carry-over from other donors' samples.

The V call is TRBV30, the J call TRBJ1-1; TRBD1 agrees at 8 bases. Germline V gene data show CDR1 as GTSNPN and CDR2 as SVGIG (reference sequence). V lost 2 bases to trimming and J lost 1 base; unmatched junction nucleotides: 3. This CDR3 comprises 14 residues. The CDR3 DNA reads TGTGCCTGGAGTCCCGGGACAGGGAACACTGAAGCTTTCTTT. This codes for CAWSPGTGNTEAFF.

This clonotype turned up a few times. V gene TRBV7-2 combines with J gene TRBJ2-7; 8 positions agree with TRBD2. This CDR3 region has 13 residues. With V trimmed by 2 bases and J by 6 bases, 3 bases remained unmatched. Per the germline V gene, CDR1 is SGHTA and CDR2 is FQGNSA. DNA of the CDR3: TGTGCCAGCAGCTTAAATGCGGGAGGCGAGCAGTACTTC. Translating it yields CASSLNAGGEQYF.

This clonotype was observed at least ten times. The chain is built from TRBV7-8 and TRBJ1-2, with 7 bases that match TRBD1. Trimming removed 4 bases from V and 5 bases from J; junction bases left unmatched: 4. The CDR3 spans 13 residues. Germline loops: CDR1 SGHVS, CDR2 FQNEAQ. CDR3 residues: CASSSGQWYGYTF. CDR3 sequence (DNA): TGTGCCAGCAGCTCGGGACAGTGGTATGGCTACACCTTC.

This clonotype has a handful of counts. The chain is built from TRBV20-1 and TRBJ2-1; D gene unclear. V gave up 0 bases and J gave up 3 bases, with 12 bases separating them. The CDR3 is made up of 15 amino acids. From germline, CDR1 is DFQATT and CDR2 SNEGSKA (reference sequence). CDR3 DNA sequence: TGCAGTGCTAGAGATCGTTTGCGTAACTACAATGAGCAGTTCTTC. Protein product: CSARDRLRNYNEQFF.

Ten or more counts support this clonotype. CDR3 protein: CASSLLGTSPSTDTQYF. In nucleotides, the CDR3 is TGCGCCAGCAGCCTCCTAGGGACTAGCCCCAGCACAGATACGCAGTATTTT. The gene calls are TRBV4-1 and TRBJ2-3, with TRBD2 matching over 9 bases. The CDR3 has 17 amino acids. The junction had 8 bases not matched to a gene; V was cut back by 4 bases and J by 0 bases. CDR1 is MGHRA and CDR2 is YSYEKL in the germline V gene.

This clonotype was recorded a few times. V gene TRBV7-2 combines with J gene TRBJ2-1; D remains unclear. V shed 5 bases and J shed 0 bases, with 11 bases lying between them. Germline V lookup: CDR1 SGHTA, CDR2 FQGNSA. The CDR3 has 15 residues. CDR3 DNA: TGTGCCAGCAGCAATAGAGGCTACTCCTACAATGAGCAGTTCTTC. Its translation is CASSNRGYSYNEQFF. The full variable domain, its missing parts supplied by reference TRBV7-2 and TRBJ2-1, is GAGVSQSPSNKVTEKGKDVELRCDPISGHTALYWYRQSLGQGLEFLIYFQGNSAPDKSGLPSDRFSAERTGGSVSTLTIQRTQQEDSAVYLCASSNRGYSYNEQFFGPGTRLTVL.

This clonotype has more than one count but fewer than ten. V usage is TRBV2 and J usage is TRBJ2-7; D may be TRBD1 (7 bases). Trimming shortened V by 7 bases and J by 6 bases, and 19 bases separated the two germline ends. This CDR3 is built from 14 residues. Germline CDR1 SNHLY, CDR2 FYNNEI. This CDR3 reads CASTLRAGGGEQYF. CDR3 in DNA: TGTGCCAGCACCCTACGAGCAGGGGGAGGCGAGCAGTACTTC.

This clonotype was seen many times. The chain carries TRBV7-2 and TRBJ2-3; a weak D match, TRBD2 (5 bases). The germline V gene has CDR1 SGHTA and CDR2 FQGNSA. This CDR3 has 13 amino acids. Trimming pared 8 bases from V and 3 bases from J, leaving 12 bases between. The CDR3 DNA reads as TGTGCCAGCTCGAGGAGGAGGACAGATACGCAGTATTTT. Amino acids: CASSRRRTDTQYF.

This clonotype occurred many times. This chain links TRBV14 with TRBJ1-1; TRBD1 agrees at 8 bases. Germline loops: CDR1 SGHDN, CDR2 FVKESK. The junction had 3 bases not matched to a gene; V was cut back by 4 bases and J by 8 bases. The CDR3 loop spans 12 amino acids. The CDR3 reads CASSPRDREAFF. The CDR3 DNA is TGTGCCAGCAGCCCGCGGGACAGGGAAGCTTTCTTT.

This clonotype has more than one count but fewer than ten. The rearrangement joins TRBV12-3 or TRBV12-4 to TRBJ2-3, with 7 bases lining up with TRBD1. Trimming removed 5 bases from V and 3 bases from J; junction bases left unmatched: 8. The CDR3 spans 15 residues. The CDR3 loop is CASSTTGKRTDTQYF. The CDR3 bases are TGTGCCAGCAGTACGACAGGGAAAAGGACAGATACGCAGTATTTT.

This clonotype came up once. The chain recombines TRBV30 with TRBJ2-1, with D unresolved. V lost 4 bases to trimming and J lost 0 bases, with 7 bases between them. The CDR3 is made up of 13 amino acids. Germline V CDR1 and CDR2: GTSNPN, SVGIG (reference sequence). The CDR3 spells CAWTWGSYNEQFF. In nucleotides, the CDR3 is TGTGCCTGGACGTGGGGCTCCTACAATGAGCAGTTCTTC. The full variable domain, rest sourced from reference TRBV30 and TRBJ2-1, is SQTIHQWPATLVQPVGSPLSLECTVEGTSNPNLYWYRQAAGRGLQLLFYSVGIGQISSEVPQNLSASRPQDRQFILSSKKLLLSDSGFYLCAWTWGSYNEQFFGPGTRLTVL.

In its sample, this clonotype was seen a few times. The chain recombines TRBV7-6 with TRBJ1-4, with 7 nucleotides matching TRBD1. This CDR3 has 15 amino acids. Germline-derived CDR1 and CDR2 are SGHVS and FNYEAQ. J gave up 5 bases and V 2 bases, and 5 bases lay outside the gene matches. The CDR3: CASSLTGAGNEKLFF. For the CDR3, the DNA is TGTGCCAGCAGCTTAACAGGGGCTGGGAATGAAAAACTGTTTTTT.

Remarks on this clonotype: A much larger clone differs by one base, so this may be a read error. This chain uses TRBV7-2 with TRBJ1-6; D uncertain. Trimming stripped 4 bases from V and 4 bases from J, with 14 bases between. The CDR3 length is 16 residues. Per the germline V gene, CDR1 is SGHTA and CDR2 is FQGNSA. The CDR3 is CASSSLRHGYNSPLHF. The CDR3 bases are TGTGCCAGCAGCTCCCTTCGCCACGGTTATAATTCACCCCTCCACTTT.

This clonotype was picked up a small number of times. The V call is TRBV7-2, the J call TRBJ2-3; a weak D match, TRBD2 (5 bases). The ends were cut back, 6 bases at V and 5 bases at J, with 15 bases in the middle. The CDR3 runs to 14 residues. Looked up from germline, CDR1 is SGHTA and CDR2 is FQGNSA. The CDR3: CASSLPSHRDTQYF. CDR3 nucleotide sequence: TGTGCCAGCAGTCTACCTAGCCATCGAGATACGCAGTATTTT. Looking up the rest from reference TRBV7-2 and TRBJ2-3 gives the full variable domain: GAGVSQSPSNKVTEKGKDVELRCDPISGHTALYWYRQSLGQGLEFLIYFQGNSAPDKSGLPSDRFSAERTGGSVSTLTIQRTQQEDSAVYLCASSLPSHRDTQYFGPGTRLTVL.

V gene TRBV28 combines with J gene TRBJ2-1; D is ambiguous. From germline, CDR1 is MDHEN and CDR2 SYDVKM. The ends were cut back, 8 bases at V and 2 bases at J, with 16 bases in the middle. This CDR3 spans 15 amino acids. The CDR3 DNA reads as TGTGCCAGCTCCGGTAACGGGCGGACCTACAATGAGCAGTTCTTC. Translating gives CASSGNGRTYNEQFF.

The V and J genes are TRBV2 and TRBJ2-2; 8 bases agree with TRBD2. The V and J ends lost 4 bases and 4 bases, in that order; junction bases with no gene match: 5. CDR1 is SNHLY and CDR2 is FYNNEI in the germline V gene. This CDR3 is built from 15 residues. The CDR3 protein is CASSGAGGSTGELFF. CDR3 coding DNA: TGTGCCAGCAGTGGTGCGGGAGGTAGCACCGGGGAGCTGTTTTTT.

The V and J genes are TRBV9 and TRBJ2-1, with TRBD2 matching over 12 bases. With V trimmed by 3 bases and J by 0 bases, 1 base remained unmatched. CDR3 size: 16 residues. CDR1 is SGDLS, CDR2 YYNGEE, per germline. The CDR3 loop is CASSETSGSSYNEQFF. In DNA, the CDR3 is TGTGCCAGCAGCGAGACTAGCGGGAGCTCCTACAATGAGCAGTTCTTC.

There are many counts of this clonotype. V and J are TRBV7-8 and TRBJ2-1; 9 bases fit TRBD1. This CDR3 is built from 16 residues. Germline trimming cut 5 bases from V and 5 bases from J; bases unmatched to any gene: 10. Germline V lookup: CDR1 SGHVS, CDR2 FQNEAQ. The CDR3 protein is CASSPTLQGADNEQFF. The CDR3 DNA sequence: TGTGCCAGCAGCCCTACTTTACAGGGGGCGGACAATGAGCAGTTCTTC. The entire variable domain, with the rest obtained from reference TRBV7-8 and TRBJ2-1, is as follows: GAGVSQSPRYKVAKRGQDVALRCDPISGHVSLFWYQQALGQGPEFLTYFQNEAQLDKSGLPSDRFFAERPEGSVSTLKIQRTQQEDSAVYLCASSPTLQGADNEQFFGPGTRLTVL.

The chain has TRBV12-3 or TRBV12-4 and TRBJ1-4, with TRBD1 matching 7 bases. CDR3 length: 14 residues. Losses at the gene ends were 5 bases for V and 6 bases for J; bases not matched to a gene: 6. CDR3 sequence reads: CASSPRRGYEKLFF. DNA of the CDR3: TGTGCCAGCAGTCCTCGCAGGGGGTATGAAAAACTGTTTTTT.

This clonotype was found a few times. The V call is TRBV7-2, the J call TRBJ2-3; 11 positions match TRBD2. Germline CDR1 SGHTA, CDR2 FQGNSA. This CDR3 comprises 14 residues. Germline trimming cut 7 bases from V and 4 bases from J; bases unmatched to any gene: 4. CDR3 coding DNA: TGTGCCAGCACCACACTAGCGGGGGCAGATACGCAGTATTTT. Encoded protein: CASTTLAGADTQYF. The entire variable domain, with the rest obtained from reference TRBV7-2 and TRBJ2-3, is as follows: GAGVSQSPSNKVTEKGKDVELRCDPISGHTALYWYRQSLGQGLEFLIYFQGNSAPDKSGLPSDRFSAERTGGSVSTLTIQRTQQEDSAVYLCASTTLAGADTQYFGPGTRLTVL.